This T cell receptor (beta chain) was observed in a study of blood T cell repertoires in COVID-19. Overall study context: The United States, Italy and Spain were the sources of the acute and convalescent COVID-19 samples. Sample material is recorded as cDNA or gDNA derived from T cells, B-cell-depleted T cells, or PBMCs.

In the study's own analysis: Using reference gene primer amplification, nucleated cell counts were estimated. The method was immunoSEQ multiplex PCR; TCRdb's version includes in-frame clones alone and lacks a portion of them. D and trimming come from the DNA, and the V and J calls and clone size come from that table. The table includes under 130,000 clones, 88% detected once. This receptor was obtained from a human donor in a cohort sampled during active COVID-19. The sequenced sample was peripheral blood.

The CDR3 loop reads CATSDLDRGINEQFF. In DNA, the CDR3 is TGTGCCACCAGTGATCTGGACAGGGGTATCAATGAGCAGTTCTTC. This chain joins TRBV24-1 and TRBJ2-1; TRBD1 matches at 9 bases. This CDR3 contains 15 residues. V shed 3 bases, J shed 6 bases, and the junction held 5 bases outside the gene matches. CDR1 and CDR2 from the germline V gene are KGHDR and SFDVKD.